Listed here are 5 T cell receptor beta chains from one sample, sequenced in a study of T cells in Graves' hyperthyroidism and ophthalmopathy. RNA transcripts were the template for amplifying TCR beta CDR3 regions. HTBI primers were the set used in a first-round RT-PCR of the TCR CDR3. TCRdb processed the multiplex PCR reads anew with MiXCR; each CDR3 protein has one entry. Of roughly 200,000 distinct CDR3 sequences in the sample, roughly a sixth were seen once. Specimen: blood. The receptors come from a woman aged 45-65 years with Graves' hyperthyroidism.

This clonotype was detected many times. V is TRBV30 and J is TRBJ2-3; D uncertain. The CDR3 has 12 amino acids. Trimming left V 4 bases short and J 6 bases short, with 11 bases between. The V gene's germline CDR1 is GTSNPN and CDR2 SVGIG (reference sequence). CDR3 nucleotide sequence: TGTGCCTGGACGCCAGCGACCGATACGCAGTATTTT. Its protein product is CAWTPATDTQYF. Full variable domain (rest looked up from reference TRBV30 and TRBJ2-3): SQTIHQWPATLVQPVGSPLSLECTVEGTSNPNLYWYRQAAGRGLQLLFYSVGIGQISSEVPQNLSASRPQDRQFILSSKKLLLSDSGFYLCAWTPATDTQYFGPGTRLTVL.

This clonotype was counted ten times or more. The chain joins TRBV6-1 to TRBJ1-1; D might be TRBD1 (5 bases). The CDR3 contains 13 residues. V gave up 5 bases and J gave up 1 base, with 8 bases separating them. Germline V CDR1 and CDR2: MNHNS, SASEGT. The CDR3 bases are TGTGCCAGCAGTCGGGGCAGGAACACTGAAGCTTTCTTT. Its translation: CASSRGRNTEAFF.

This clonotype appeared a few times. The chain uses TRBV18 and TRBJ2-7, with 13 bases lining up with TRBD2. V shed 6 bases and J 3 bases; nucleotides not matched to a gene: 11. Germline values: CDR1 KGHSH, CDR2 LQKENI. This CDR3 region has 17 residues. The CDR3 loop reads CASSPRPGTSGNYEQYF. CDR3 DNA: TGTGCCAGCTCTCCCAGGCCGGGGACTAGCGGGAACTACGAGCAGTACTTC.

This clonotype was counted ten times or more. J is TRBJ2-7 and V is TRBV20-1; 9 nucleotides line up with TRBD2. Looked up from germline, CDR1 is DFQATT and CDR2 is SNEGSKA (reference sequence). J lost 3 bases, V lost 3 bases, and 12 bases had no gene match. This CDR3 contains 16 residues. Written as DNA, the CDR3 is TGCAGTGCTAGGGCCCTCCATGGCGGGAGGGACTACGAGCAGTACTTC. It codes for CSARALHGGRDYEQYF.

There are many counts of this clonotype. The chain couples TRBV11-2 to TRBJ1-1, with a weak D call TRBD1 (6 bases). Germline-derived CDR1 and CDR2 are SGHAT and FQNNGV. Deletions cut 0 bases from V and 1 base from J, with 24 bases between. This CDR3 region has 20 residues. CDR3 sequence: CASSLDLMGARILSNTEAFF. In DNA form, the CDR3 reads TGTGCCAGCAGCTTAGATCTGATGGGGGCGCGAATACTCTCGAACACTGAAGCTTTCTTT.